Listed below are T cell receptor beta chains from one sample, sequenced in a study of OX40 agonist ivuxolimab in advanced cancers. Only in-frame clones appear in the TCRdb table, and some are missing; sequencing was by immunoSEQ multiplex PCR. The profile shows about 46,000 clones, about nine tenths of them singletons. The source was CD4+ or CD8+ T cells sorted from blood, collected in a trial of the OX40 agonist ivuxolimab. These receptors were taken from an adult with an advanced solid tumor such as melanoma, head and neck, liver or kidney cancer. Each CDR3 is given with its conserved first and last residue. Fields, in order: CDR3 length, V gene, clone size, J gene, D gene, CDR3 protein, CDR3 DNA. The D gene is left open where the match is weak. Clone sizes are given selectively: once, few, many, or a class where the clone is expanded.

len: 15; v_gene: TRBV6-1; abundance: few; j_gene: TRBJ2-5; d_gene: .; CDR3aa: CASSEAPGFQETQYF; CDR3nt: TGTGCCAGCAGTGAAGCGCCAGGGTTCCAAGAGACCCAGTACTTC
len: 15; v_gene: TRBV9; abundance: .; j_gene: TRBJ1-2; d_gene: TRBD1; CDR3aa: CASSPLTGGGYGYTF; CDR3nt: TGTGCCAGCAGCCCCCTAACAGGGGGCGGCTATGGCTACACCTTC
len: 15; v_gene: TRBV7-2; abundance: .; j_gene: TRBJ2-3; d_gene: .; CDR3aa: CASSLIPGATDTQYF; CDR3nt: TGTGCCAGCAGTCTAATCCCGGGGGCAACAGATACGCAGTATTTT
len: 15; v_gene: TRBV9; abundance: .; j_gene: TRBJ1-3; d_gene: TRBD1; CDR3aa: CASSGGQGGGNTIYF; CDR3nt: TGTGCCAGCAGCGGCGGACAGGGCGGAGGAAACACCATATATTTT
len: 16; v_gene: TRBV25-1; abundance: .; j_gene: TRBJ2-1; d_gene: TRBD2; CDR3aa: CASSKTTAGGGNEQFF; CDR3nt: TGTGCCAGCAGCAAAACTACAGCGGGAGGGGGGAATGAGCAGTTCTTC
len: 14; v_gene: TRBV4-3; abundance: .; j_gene: TRBJ1-2; d_gene: .; CDR3aa: CASSQDHGFYGYTF; CDR3nt: TGCGCCAGCAGCCAAGATCACGGGTTCTATGGCTACACCTTC
len: 13; v_gene: TRBV5-6; abundance: once; j_gene: TRBJ2-7; d_gene: .; CDR3aa: CASSLGQNYEQYF; CDR3nt: TGTGCCAGCAGCTTGGGACAGAACTACGAGCAGTACTTC
len: 14; v_gene: TRBV30; abundance: .; j_gene: TRBJ2-2; d_gene: TRBD1; CDR3aa: CAWSTGTGFPELFF; CDR3nt: TGTGCCTGGAGTACAGGGACAGGGTTCCCGGAGCTGTTTTTT
len: 13; v_gene: TRBV9; abundance: .; j_gene: TRBJ2-1; d_gene: .; CDR3aa: CASSPGSGNEQFF; CDR3nt: TGTGCCAGCAGCCCAGGGTCCGGGAATGAGCAGTTCTTC
len: 17; v_gene: TRBV4-1; abundance: .; j_gene: TRBJ1-5; d_gene: TRBD1; CDR3aa: CASSQDLAGGSNQPQHF; CDR3nt: TGCGCCAGCAGCCAAGATCTGGCAGGGGGTAGCAATCAGCCCCAGCATTTT
len: 15; v_gene: TRBV29-1; abundance: .; j_gene: TRBJ1-2; d_gene: TRBD1; CDR3aa: CSVEDRDSWSYGYTF; CDR3nt: TGCAGCGTTGAAGATCGGGACAGTTGGAGCTATGGCTACACCTTC
len: 16; v_gene: TRBV21-1; abundance: .; j_gene: TRBJ2-3; d_gene: .; CDR3aa: CAPDSGSGIRTDTQYF; CDR3nt: TGTGCCCCGGACTCTGGTAGCGGGATTCGCACAGATACGCAGTATTTT
len: 15; v_gene: TRBV4-3; abundance: .; j_gene: TRBJ2-7; d_gene: TRBD2; CDR3aa: CASSHGVAGGDEQYF; CDR3nt: TGCGCCAGCAGCCACGGGGTAGCGGGAGGTGACGAGCAGTACTTC
len: 15; v_gene: TRBV5-1; abundance: .; j_gene: TRBJ2-5; d_gene: TRBD2; CDR3aa: CASSLLGLAEETQYF; CDR3nt: TGCGCCAGCAGCTTGTTGGGACTAGCGGAAGAGACCCAGTACTTC
len: 13; v_gene: TRBV11-2; abundance: .; j_gene: TRBJ2-7; d_gene: .; CDR3aa: CASSLPGVYEQYF; CDR3nt: TGTGCCAGCAGCTTACCTGGGGTCTACGAGCAGTACTTC
len: 14; v_gene: TRBV6-5; abundance: .; j_gene: TRBJ1-1; d_gene: TRBD1; CDR3aa: CASSYRGPGTEAFF; CDR3nt: TGTGCCAGCAGTTACAGGGGGCCGGGTACTGAAGCTTTCTTT
len: 16; v_gene: TRBV11-2; abundance: .; j_gene: TRBJ2-3; d_gene: TRBD2; CDR3aa: CASSVPLAGITDTQYF; CDR3nt: TGTGCCAGCAGCGTCCCTCTAGCGGGCATCACAGATACGCAGTATTTT
len: 11; v_gene: TRBV6-5; abundance: .; j_gene: TRBJ1-4; d_gene: .; CDR3aa: CASSYGEKLFF; CDR3nt: TGTGCCAGCAGTTACGGTGAAAAACTGTTTTTT
len: 15; v_gene: TRBV19; abundance: .; j_gene: TRBJ2-5; d_gene: TRBD2; CDR3aa: CASKLTSGKEETQYF; CDR3nt: TGTGCCAGTAAATTGACTAGCGGGAAAGAAGAGACCCAGTACTTC
len: 14; v_gene: TRBV7-3; abundance: .; j_gene: TRBJ2-7; d_gene: .; CDR3aa: CASSLTGGPDEQYF; CDR3nt: TGTGCCAGCAGCTTAACCGGGGGGCCTGACGAGCAGTACTTC
len: 16; v_gene: TRBV7-9; abundance: once; j_gene: TRBJ1-2; d_gene: .; CDR3aa: CASSLSTKGANYGYTF; CDR3nt: TGTGCCAGCAGCTTAAGTACAAAGGGGGCTAACTATGGCTACACCTTC
len: 13; v_gene: TRBV9; abundance: once; j_gene: TRBJ2-4; d_gene: .; CDR3aa: CASSVPSKNIQYF; CDR3nt: TGTGCCAGCAGCGTTCCTTCCAAAAACATTCAGTACTTC
len: 14; v_gene: TRBV7-9; abundance: .; j_gene: TRBJ1-2; d_gene: TRBD1; CDR3aa: CASSRAGTGYGYTF; CDR3nt: TGTGCCAGCAGCCGCGCCGGGACAGGGTATGGCTACACCTTC
len: 16; v_gene: TRBV18; abundance: .; j_gene: TRBJ2-1; d_gene: TRBD2; CDR3aa: CASSIRGLAFENEQFF; CDR3nt: TGTGCCAGCTCTATCCGGGGACTAGCGTTCGAGAATGAGCAGTTCTTC
len: 14; v_gene: TRBV27; abundance: .; j_gene: TRBJ1-4; d_gene: .; CDR3aa: CASSWTALNEKLFF; CDR3nt: TGTGCCAGCAGTTGGACAGCCCTTAATGAAAAACTGTTTTTT
len: 19; v_gene: TRBV14; abundance: .; j_gene: TRBJ1-5; d_gene: .; CDR3aa: CASSQPRMSRGTGNQPQHF; CDR3nt: TGTGCCAGCAGTCAACCAAGAATGTCCAGGGGAACGGGCAATCAGCCCCAGCATTTT
len: 14; v_gene: TRBV19; abundance: .; j_gene: TRBJ1-1; d_gene: .; CDR3aa: CASSIVLGATEAFF; CDR3nt: TGTGCCAGTAGTATAGTTCTGGGAGCCACTGAAGCTTTCTTT
len: 15; v_gene: TRBV6-5; abundance: .; j_gene: TRBJ1-2; d_gene: .; CDR3aa: CASSRQGGVVYGYTF; CDR3nt: TGTGCCAGCAGTCGTCAGGGTGGTGTGGTCTATGGCTACACCTTC
len: 13; v_gene: TRBV27; abundance: .; j_gene: TRBJ2-1; d_gene: .; CDR3aa: CASSDRWYNEQFF; CDR3nt: TGTGCCAGCAGTGACAGATGGTACAATGAGCAGTTCTTC
len: 15; v_gene: TRBV19; abundance: .; j_gene: TRBJ2-7; d_gene: TRBD1; CDR3aa: CASSMGTGVSYEQYF; CDR3nt: TGTGCCAGTAGTATGGGGACAGGGGTTTCCTACGAGCAGTACTTC
len: 14; v_gene: TRBV6-5; abundance: once; j_gene: TRBJ2-3; d_gene: TRBD2; CDR3aa: CASSRAGATDTQYF; CDR3nt: TGTGCCAGCAGTCGAGCGGGGGCCACAGATACGCAGTATTTT
len: 16; v_gene: TRBV4-3; abundance: .; j_gene: TRBJ2-5; d_gene: .; CDR3aa: CASSQVWAAPMETQYF; CDR3nt: TGCGCCAGCAGCCAAGTTTGGGCGGCCCCCATGGAGACCCAGTACTTC
len: 15; v_gene: TRBV19; abundance: .; j_gene: TRBJ1-6; d_gene: TRBD1; CDR3aa: CASSMWYRGDSPLHF; CDR3nt: TGTGCCAGTAGTATGTGGTACAGGGGCGATTCACCCCTCCACTTT
len: 15; v_gene: TRBV6-6; abundance: few; j_gene: TRBJ2-7; d_gene: TRBD1; CDR3aa: CASSYPTGLSYEQYF; CDR3nt: TGTGCCAGCAGTTACCCGACAGGGTTAAGCTACGAGCAGTACTTC
len: 15; v_gene: TRBV7-7; abundance: .; j_gene: TRBJ2-5; d_gene: .; CDR3aa: CASSLVRGVKETQYF; CDR3nt: TGTGCCAGCAGCTTAGTCAGGGGGGTCAAGGAGACCCAGTACTTC
len: 14; v_gene: TRBV28; abundance: .; j_gene: TRBJ2-7; d_gene: .; CDR3aa: CASRSRGGPYEQYF; CDR3nt: TGTGCCAGTAGGAGCCGTGGGGGGCCCTACGAGCAGTACTTC
len: 16; v_gene: TRBV28; abundance: .; j_gene: TRBJ1-5; d_gene: .; CDR3aa: CASSPEGEESNQPQHF; CDR3nt: TGTGCCAGCAGTCCCGAGGGGGAGGAAAGCAATCAGCCCCAGCATTTT
len: 11; v_gene: TRBV19; abundance: .; j_gene: TRBJ2-6; d_gene: .; CDR3aa: CASNGANVLTF; CDR3nt: TGTGCCAGTAACGGGGCCAACGTCCTGACTTTC
len: 16; v_gene: TRBV4-1; abundance: .; j_gene: TRBJ1-3; d_gene: TRBD1; CDR3aa: CASSQGLGQGGNTIYF; CDR3nt: TGCGCCAGCAGCCAAGGCCTGGGACAGGGTGGAAACACCATATATTTT
len: 16; v_gene: TRBV19; abundance: .; j_gene: TRBJ2-7; d_gene: TRBD1; CDR3aa: CASSTRNDRGIYEQYF; CDR3nt: TGTGCCAGTAGTACCCGAAATGACAGGGGGATATACGAGCAGTACTTC
len: 12; v_gene: TRBV9; abundance: .; j_gene: TRBJ2-1; d_gene: .; CDR3aa: CASSVEDGEQFF; CDR3nt: TGTGCCAGCAGCGTAGAAGACGGTGAGCAGTTCTTC
len: 14; v_gene: TRBV7-2; abundance: .; j_gene: TRBJ1-3; d_gene: .; CDR3aa: CASSSPGAGNTIYF; CDR3nt: TGTGCCAGCAGCTCACCAGGGGCTGGAAACACCATATATTTT
len: 14; v_gene: TRBV7-8; abundance: .; j_gene: TRBJ2-3; d_gene: .; CDR3aa: CASSRGASTDTQYF; CDR3nt: TGTGCCAGTTCGAGGGGGGCCAGCACAGATACGCAGTATTTT
len: 18; v_gene: TRBV15; abundance: .; j_gene: TRBJ2-1; d_gene: .; CDR3aa: CATSRSLGDGSSYNEQFF; CDR3nt: TGTGCCACCAGCAGATCGCTAGGGGACGGAAGCTCCTACAATGAGCAGTTCTTC
len: 10; v_gene: TRBV6-1; abundance: once; j_gene: TRBJ2-5; d_gene: .; CDR3aa: CATNGGTQYF; CDR3nt: TGTGCCACCAACGGGGGGACCCAGTACTTC
len: 12; v_gene: TRBV28; abundance: once; j_gene: TRBJ1-5; d_gene: .; CDR3aa: CASSHGNQPQHF; CDR3nt: TGTGCCAGCAGTCACGGGAATCAGCCCCAGCATTTT
len: 14; v_gene: TRBV28; abundance: .; j_gene: TRBJ1-4; d_gene: .; CDR3aa: CASSLDSSAEKLFF; CDR3nt: TGTGCCAGCAGCTTGGACAGCTCGGCTGAAAAACTGTTTTTT
len: 12; v_gene: TRBV5-6; abundance: .; j_gene: TRBJ1-1; d_gene: TRBD1; CDR3aa: CATTTGGAEAFF; CDR3nt: TGTGCCACGACAACAGGGGGGGCTGAAGCTTTCTTT